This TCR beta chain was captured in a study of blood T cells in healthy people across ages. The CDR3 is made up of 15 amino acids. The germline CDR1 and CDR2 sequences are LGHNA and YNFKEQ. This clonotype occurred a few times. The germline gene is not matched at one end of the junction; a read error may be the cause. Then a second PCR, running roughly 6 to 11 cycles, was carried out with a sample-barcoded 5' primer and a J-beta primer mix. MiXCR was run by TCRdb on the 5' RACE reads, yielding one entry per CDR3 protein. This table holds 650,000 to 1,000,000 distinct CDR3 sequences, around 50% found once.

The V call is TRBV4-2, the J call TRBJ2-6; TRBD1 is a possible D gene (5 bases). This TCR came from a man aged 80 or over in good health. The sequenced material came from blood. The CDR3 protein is CASSHETVGASVLTF. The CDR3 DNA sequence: TGTGCCAGCAGCCACGAGACAGTTGGGGCCAGCGTCCTGACTTTC.